Below, one TCR beta chain is given with its context. Germline values: CDR1 ENHRY, CDR2 SYGVKD. The germline V and J ends were trimmed by 10 bases and 2 bases, with 18 bases remaining between them. This CDR3 contains 14 residues. Only in-frame clones appear in the TCRdb table, and some are missing; sequencing was by immunoSEQ multiplex PCR. The profile covers more than 150,000 clones, with roughly nine tenths appearing a single time and 0.45% to 0.65% taken by the ten largest. The sample originates from a study of blood T cell repertoires in COVID-19. On the study more broadly: COVID-19 samples, acute and convalescent, were from the United States, Italy and Spain.

Sample: peripheral blood. This chain connects TRBV10-3 to TRBJ2-7, with D possibly being TRBD1 (6 bases). This receptor was obtained from a man aged 50 or older with acute or convalescent COVID-19. The CDR3 loop reads CATGASDVTYEQYF. CDR3 in DNA: TGTGCCACAGGGGCCTCGGACGTAACCTACGAGCAGTACTTC.